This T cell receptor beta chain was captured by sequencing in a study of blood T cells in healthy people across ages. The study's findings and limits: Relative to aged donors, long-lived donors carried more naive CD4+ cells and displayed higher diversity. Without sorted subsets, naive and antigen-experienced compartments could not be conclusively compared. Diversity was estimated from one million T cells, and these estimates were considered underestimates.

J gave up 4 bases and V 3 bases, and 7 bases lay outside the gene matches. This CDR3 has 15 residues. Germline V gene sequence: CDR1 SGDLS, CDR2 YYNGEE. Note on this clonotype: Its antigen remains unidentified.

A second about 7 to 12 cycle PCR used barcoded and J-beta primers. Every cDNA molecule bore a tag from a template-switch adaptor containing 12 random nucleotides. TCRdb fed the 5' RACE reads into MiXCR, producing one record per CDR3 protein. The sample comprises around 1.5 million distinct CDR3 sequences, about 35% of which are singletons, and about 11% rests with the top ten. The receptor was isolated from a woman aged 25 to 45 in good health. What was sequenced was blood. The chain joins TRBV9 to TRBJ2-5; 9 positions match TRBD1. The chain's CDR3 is CASSANPGQGETQYF. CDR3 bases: TGTGCCAGCAGCGCGAACCCGGGACAGGGAGAGACCCAGTACTTC.